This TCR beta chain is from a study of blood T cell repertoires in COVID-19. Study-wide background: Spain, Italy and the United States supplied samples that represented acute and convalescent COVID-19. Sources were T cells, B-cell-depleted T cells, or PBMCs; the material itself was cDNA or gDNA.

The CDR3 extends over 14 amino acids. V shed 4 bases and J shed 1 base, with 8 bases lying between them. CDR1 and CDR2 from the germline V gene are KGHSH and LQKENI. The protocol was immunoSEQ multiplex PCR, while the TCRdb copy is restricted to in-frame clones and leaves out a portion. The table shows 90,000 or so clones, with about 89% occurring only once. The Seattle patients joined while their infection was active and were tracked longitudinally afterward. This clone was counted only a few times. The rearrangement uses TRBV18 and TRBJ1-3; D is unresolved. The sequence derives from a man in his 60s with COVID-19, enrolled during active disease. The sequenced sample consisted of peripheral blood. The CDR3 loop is CASSQDISGNTIYF. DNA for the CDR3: TGTGCCAGCTCACAAGACATATCTGGAAACACCATATATTTT.